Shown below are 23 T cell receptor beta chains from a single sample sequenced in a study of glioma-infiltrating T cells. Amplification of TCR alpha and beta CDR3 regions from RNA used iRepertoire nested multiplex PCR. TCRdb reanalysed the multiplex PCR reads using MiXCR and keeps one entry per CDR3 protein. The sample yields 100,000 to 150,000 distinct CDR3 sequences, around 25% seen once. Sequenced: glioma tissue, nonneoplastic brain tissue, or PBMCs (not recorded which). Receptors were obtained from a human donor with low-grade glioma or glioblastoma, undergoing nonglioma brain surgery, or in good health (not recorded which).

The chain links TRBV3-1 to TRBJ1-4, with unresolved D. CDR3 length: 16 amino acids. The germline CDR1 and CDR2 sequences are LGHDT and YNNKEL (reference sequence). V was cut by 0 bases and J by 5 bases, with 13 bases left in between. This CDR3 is CASSQDLPGGNEKLFF. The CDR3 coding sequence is TGTGCCAGCAGCCAAGATCTTCCAGGTGGAAATGAAAAACTGTTTTTT.

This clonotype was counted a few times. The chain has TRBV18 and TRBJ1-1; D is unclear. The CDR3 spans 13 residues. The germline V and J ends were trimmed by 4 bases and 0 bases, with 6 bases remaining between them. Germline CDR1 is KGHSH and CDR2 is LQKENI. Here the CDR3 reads CASSHAVNTEAFF. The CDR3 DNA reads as TGTGCCAGCTCACACGCGGTGAACACTGAAGCTTTCTTT.

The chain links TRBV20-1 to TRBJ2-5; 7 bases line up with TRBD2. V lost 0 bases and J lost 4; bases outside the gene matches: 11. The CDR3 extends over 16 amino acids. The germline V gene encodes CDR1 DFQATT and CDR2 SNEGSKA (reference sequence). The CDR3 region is CSAREPQGLSSETQYF. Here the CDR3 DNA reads TGCAGTGCTAGAGAGCCTCAGGGACTATCCTCAGAGACCCAGTACTTC.

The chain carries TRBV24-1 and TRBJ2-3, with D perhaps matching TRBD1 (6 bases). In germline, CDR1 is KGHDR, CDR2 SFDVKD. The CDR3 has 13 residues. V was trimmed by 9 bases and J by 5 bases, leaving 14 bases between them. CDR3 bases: TGTGCCACCCAAAGACAGGCAGAAGATACGCAGTATTTT. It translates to CATQRQAEDTQYF.

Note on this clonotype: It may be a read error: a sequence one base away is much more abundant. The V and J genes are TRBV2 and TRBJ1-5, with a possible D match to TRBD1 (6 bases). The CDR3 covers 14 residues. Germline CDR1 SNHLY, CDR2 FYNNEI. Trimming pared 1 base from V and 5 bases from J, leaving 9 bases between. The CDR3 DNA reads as TGTGCCAGCAGTGAAGGGGGGCAAGATCAGCCCCAGCATTTT. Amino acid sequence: CASSEGGQDQPQHF.

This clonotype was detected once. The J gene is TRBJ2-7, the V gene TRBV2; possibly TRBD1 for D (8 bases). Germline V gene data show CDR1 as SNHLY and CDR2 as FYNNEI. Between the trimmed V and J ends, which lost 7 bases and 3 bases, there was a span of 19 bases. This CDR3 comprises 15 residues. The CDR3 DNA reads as TGTGCCAGCATACTCTCGACAGGGGAGGGCTACGAGCAGTACGTC. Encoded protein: CASILSTGEGYEQYV.

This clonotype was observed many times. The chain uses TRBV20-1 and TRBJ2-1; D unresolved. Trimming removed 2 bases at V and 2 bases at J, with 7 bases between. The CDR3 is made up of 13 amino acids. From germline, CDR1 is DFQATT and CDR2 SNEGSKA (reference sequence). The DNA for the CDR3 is TGCAGTGCTAGACAGGTCCCCTACAATGAGCAGTTCTTC. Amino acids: CSARQVPYNEQFF.

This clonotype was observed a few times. The chain's CDR3 is CASNRESGNTIYF. CDR3 sequence (DNA): TGTGCCAGCAACAGGGAGTCTGGAAACACCATATATTTT. The V and J genes are TRBV12-3 or TRBV12-4 and TRBJ1-3; perhaps TRBD1 as D (6 bases). The CDR3 loop spans 13 amino acids. Trimming removed 7 bases at V and 1 base at J, with 8 bases between.

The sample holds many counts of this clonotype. CDR3 sequence: CASSRPGQDLLGNTIYF. CDR3 DNA: TGCGCCAGCAGCCGCCCCGGACAGGACCTTCTGGGGAACACCATATATTTT. The chain joins TRBV4-1 to TRBJ1-3, with TRBD1 identical over 7 bases. Germline CDR1 reads MGHRA; CDR2 reads YSYEKL. The CDR3 contains 17 residues. Trimming removed 4 bases from V and 7 bases from J; junction bases left unmatched: 16.

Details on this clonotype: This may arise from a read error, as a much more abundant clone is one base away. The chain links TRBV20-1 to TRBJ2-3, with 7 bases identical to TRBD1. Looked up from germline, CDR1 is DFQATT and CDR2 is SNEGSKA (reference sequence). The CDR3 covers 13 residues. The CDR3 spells CILRDSSTDTHYF. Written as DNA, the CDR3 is TGCATCCTCCGGGACAGTAGCACAGATACGCATTATTTT.

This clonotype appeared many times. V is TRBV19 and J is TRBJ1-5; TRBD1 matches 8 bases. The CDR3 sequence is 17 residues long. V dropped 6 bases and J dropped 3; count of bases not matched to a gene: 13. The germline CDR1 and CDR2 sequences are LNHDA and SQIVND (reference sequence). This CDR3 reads CASRRTTGGKYNQPQHF. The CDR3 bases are TGTGCCAGTAGGCGCACTACAGGGGGGAAATACAATCAGCCCCAGCATTTT.

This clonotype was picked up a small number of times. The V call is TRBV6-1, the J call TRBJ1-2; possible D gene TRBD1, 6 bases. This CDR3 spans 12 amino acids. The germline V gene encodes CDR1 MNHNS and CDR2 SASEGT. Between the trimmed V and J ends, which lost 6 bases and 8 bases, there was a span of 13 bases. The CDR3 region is CASSRGQRGYTF. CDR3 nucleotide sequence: TGTGCCAGCAGCCGAGGACAGCGGGGCTACACCTTC.

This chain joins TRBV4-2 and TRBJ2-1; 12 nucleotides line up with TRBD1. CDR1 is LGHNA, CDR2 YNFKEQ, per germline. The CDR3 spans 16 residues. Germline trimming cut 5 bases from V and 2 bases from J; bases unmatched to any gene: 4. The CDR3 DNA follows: TGTGCCAGCAGCGAAGGGGACAGGGGGCCCTACAATGAGCAGTTCTTC. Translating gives CASSEGDRGPYNEQFF.

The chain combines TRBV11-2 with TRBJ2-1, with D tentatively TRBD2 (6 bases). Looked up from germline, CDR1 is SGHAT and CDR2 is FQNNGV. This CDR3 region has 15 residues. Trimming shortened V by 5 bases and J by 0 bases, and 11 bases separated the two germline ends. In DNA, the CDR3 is TGTGCCAGCAGCCCGGACTATAGCTCCTACAATGAGCAGTTCTTC. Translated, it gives CASSPDYSSYNEQFF.

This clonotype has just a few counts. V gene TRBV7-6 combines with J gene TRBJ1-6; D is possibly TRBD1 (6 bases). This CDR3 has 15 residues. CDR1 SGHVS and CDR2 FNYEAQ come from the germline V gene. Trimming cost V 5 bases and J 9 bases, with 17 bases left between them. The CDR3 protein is CASSPSRGGISPLHF. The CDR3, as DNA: TGTGCCAGCAGCCCCAGCAGGGGAGGAATTTCACCCCTCCACTTT.

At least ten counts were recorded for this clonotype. The CDR3 sequence: CASSRDGPQHF. The CDR3 region has the DNA TGTGCCAGCAGCCGGGACGGGCCCCAGCATTTT. The J gene is TRBJ1-5, the V gene TRBV7-9, with a weak D call TRBD1 (5 bases). In germline, CDR1 is SEHNR, CDR2 FQNEAQ (reference sequence). V lost 5 bases and J lost 9, with 8 bases in between. The CDR3 extends over 11 amino acids.

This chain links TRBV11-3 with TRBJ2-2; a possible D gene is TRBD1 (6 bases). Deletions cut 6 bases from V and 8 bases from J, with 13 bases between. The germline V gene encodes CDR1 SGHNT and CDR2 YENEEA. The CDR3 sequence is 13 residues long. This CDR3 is CASSRTGTGELFF. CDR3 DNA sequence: TGTGCCAGCAGTCGCACAGGGACAGGGGAGCTGTTTTTT.

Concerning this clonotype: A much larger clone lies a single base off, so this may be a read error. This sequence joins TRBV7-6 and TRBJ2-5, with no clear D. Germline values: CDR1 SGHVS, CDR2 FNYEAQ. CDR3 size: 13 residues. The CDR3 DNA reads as TGTGCCAGCAGTTTGAGATCCTTGGAGACCCATTACTTC. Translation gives CASSLRSLETHYF.

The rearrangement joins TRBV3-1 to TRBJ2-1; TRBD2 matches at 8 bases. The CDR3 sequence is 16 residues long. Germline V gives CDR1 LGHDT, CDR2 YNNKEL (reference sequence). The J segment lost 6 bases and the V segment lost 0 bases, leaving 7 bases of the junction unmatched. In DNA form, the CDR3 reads TGTGCCAGCAGCCAAGACCCAGCGGGGGTTAGCAATGAGCAGTTCTTC. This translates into CASSQDPAGVSNEQFF.

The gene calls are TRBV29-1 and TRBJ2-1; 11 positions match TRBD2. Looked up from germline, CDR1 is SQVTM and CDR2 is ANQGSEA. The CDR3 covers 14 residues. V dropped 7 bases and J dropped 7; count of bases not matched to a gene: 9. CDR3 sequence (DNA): TGCAGCGGAACACTAGCGGGGGAGGGAAATGAGCAGTTCTTC. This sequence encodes CSGTLAGEGNEQFF.

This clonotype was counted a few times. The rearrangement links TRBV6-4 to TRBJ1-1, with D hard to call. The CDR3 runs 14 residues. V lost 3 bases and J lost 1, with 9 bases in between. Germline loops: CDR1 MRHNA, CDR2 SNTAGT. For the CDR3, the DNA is TGTGCCAGCAGTGAGGTCGTGGGGAACACTGAAGCTTTCTTT. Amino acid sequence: CASSEVVGNTEAFF.

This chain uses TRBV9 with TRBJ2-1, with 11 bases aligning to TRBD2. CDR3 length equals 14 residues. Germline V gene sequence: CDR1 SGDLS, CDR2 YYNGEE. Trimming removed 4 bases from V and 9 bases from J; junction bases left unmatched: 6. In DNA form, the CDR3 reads TGTGCCAGCAGCACCTCTAGCGGGAGGCTTGAGCAGTTCTTC. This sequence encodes CASSTSSGRLEQFF.

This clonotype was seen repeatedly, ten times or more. The CDR3 nucleotides read TGTGCCAGCAGTTACGGACAGTACGCCCTCCACTTT. Translated, it gives CASSYGQYALHF. This chain connects TRBV6-2 or TRBV6-3 to TRBJ1-6, with D possibly being TRBD1 (6 bases). Trimming pared 2 bases from V and 14 bases from J, leaving 10 bases between. CDR3 length: 12 amino acids. From germline, CDR1 is MNHEY and CDR2 SVGEGT.